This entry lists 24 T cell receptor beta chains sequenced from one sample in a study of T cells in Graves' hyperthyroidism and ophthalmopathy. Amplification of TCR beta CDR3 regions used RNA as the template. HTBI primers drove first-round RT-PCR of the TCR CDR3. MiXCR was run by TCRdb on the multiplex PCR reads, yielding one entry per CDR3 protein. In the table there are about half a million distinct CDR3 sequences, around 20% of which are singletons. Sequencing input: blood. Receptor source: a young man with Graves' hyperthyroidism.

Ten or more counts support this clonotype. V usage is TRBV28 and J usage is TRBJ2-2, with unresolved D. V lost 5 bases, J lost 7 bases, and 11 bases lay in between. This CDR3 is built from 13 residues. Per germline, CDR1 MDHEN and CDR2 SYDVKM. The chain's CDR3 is CASSRTTYGELFF. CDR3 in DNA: TGTGCCAGCAGTAGGACCACTTACGGGGAGCTGTTTTTT.

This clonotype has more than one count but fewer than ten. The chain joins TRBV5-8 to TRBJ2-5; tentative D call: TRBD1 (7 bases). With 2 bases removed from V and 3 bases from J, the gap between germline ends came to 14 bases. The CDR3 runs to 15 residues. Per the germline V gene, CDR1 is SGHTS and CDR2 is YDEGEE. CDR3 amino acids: CASSFPTGRKETQYF. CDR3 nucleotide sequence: TGTGCCAGCAGCTTCCCGACAGGGAGGAAAGAGACCCAGTACTTC. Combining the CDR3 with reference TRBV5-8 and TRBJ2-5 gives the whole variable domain EAGVTQSPTHLIKTRGQQATLRCSPISGHTSVYWYQQALGLGLQFLLWYDEGEERNRGNFPPRFSGRQFPNYSSELNVNALELEDSALYLCASSFPTGRKETQYFGPGTRLLVL.

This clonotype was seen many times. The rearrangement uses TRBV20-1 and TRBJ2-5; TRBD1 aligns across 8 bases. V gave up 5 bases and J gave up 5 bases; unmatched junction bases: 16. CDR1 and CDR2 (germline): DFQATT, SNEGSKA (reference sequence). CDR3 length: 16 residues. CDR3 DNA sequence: TGCAGTGCTGAACAGGACAGGGCAATTCGTGGCGAGACCCAGTACTTC. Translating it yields CSAEQDRAIRGETQYF.

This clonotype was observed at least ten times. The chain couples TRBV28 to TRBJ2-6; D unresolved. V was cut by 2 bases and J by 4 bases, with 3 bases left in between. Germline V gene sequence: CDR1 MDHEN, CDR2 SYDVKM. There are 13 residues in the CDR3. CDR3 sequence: CASSLPGANVLTF. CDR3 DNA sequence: TGTGCCAGCAGTTTACCGGGGGCCAACGTCCTGACTTTC.

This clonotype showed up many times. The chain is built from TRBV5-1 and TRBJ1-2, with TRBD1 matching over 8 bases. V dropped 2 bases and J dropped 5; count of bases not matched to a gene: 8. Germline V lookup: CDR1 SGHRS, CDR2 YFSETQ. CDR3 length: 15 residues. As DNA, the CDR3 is TGCGCCAGCAGCTTACTACGGACAGGGTCGTATGGCTACACCTTC. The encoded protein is CASSLLRTGSYGYTF.

The CDR3 loop is CAWTSAGAGELFF. Here the CDR3 DNA reads TGTGCCTGGACCTCCGCAGGGGCCGGGGAGCTGTTTTTT. This chain connects TRBV30 to TRBJ2-2; tentative D call: TRBD1 (6 bases). V was pared by 4 bases and J by 6 bases, with 12 bases between. CDR3 length: 13 amino acids. The V gene's germline CDR1 is GTSNPN and CDR2 SVGIG (reference sequence).

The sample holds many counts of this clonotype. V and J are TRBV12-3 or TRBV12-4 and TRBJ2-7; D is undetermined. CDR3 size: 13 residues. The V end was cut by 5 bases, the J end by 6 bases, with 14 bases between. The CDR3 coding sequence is TGTGCCAGCAGTCTCCTTAATTCGGGCGAGCAGTACTTC. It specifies CASSLLNSGEQYF.

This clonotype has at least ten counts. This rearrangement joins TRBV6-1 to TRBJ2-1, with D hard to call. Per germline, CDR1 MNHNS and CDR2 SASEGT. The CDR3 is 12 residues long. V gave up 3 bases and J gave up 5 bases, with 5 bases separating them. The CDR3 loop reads CASSDLDNEQFF. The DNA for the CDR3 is TGTGCCAGCAGTGATTTGGACAATGAGCAGTTCTTC.

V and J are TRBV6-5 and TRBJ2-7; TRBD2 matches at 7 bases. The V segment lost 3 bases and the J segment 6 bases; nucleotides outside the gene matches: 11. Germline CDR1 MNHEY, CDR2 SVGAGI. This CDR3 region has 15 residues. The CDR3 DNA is TGTGCCAGCAGTTATCAGGGAGGGATAGGACGCGAGCAGTACTTC. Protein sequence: CASSYQGGIGREQYF.

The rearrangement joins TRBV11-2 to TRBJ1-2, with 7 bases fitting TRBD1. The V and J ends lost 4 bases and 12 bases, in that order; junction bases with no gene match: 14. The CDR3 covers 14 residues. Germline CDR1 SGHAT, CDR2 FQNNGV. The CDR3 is CASSSGTRQGPDTF. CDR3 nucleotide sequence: TGTGCCAGCAGCTCTGGTACCCGACAGGGTCCGGACACCTTC.

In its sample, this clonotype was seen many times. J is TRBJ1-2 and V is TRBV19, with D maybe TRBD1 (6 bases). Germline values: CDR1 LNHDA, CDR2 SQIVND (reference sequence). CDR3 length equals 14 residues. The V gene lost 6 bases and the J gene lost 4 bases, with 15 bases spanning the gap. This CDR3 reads CASSLGQTFYGYTF. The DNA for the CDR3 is TGTGCCAGTAGCCTCGGACAGACATTCTATGGCTACACCTTC.

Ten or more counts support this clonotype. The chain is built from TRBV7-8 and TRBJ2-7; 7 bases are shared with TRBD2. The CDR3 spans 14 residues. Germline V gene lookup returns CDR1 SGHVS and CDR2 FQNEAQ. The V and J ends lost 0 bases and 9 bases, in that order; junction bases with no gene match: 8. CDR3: CASSLARGRGVQYF. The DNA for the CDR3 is TGTGCCAGCAGCTTAGCCCGCGGGAGAGGGGTGCAGTACTTC.

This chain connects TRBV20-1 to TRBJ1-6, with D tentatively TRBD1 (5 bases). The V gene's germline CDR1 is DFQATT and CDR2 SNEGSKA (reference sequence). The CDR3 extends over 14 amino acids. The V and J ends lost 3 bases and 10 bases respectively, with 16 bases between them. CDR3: CSARPGSQGSPLHF. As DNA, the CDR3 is TGCAGTGCTAGGCCGGGATCGCAGGGATCACCCCTCCACTTT.

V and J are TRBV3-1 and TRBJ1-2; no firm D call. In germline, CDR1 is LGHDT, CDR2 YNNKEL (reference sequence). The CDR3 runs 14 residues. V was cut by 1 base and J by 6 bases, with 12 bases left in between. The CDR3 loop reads CASSQAGVAHGYTF. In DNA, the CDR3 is TGTGCCAGCAGCCAAGCCGGCGTGGCTCATGGCTACACCTTC.

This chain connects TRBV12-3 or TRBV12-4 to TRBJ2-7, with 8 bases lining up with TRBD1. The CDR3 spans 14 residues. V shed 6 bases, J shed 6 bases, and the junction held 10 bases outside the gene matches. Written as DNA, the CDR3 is TGTGCCAGCAGCCCCGGACAGGGCCATGGCGAGCAGTACTTC. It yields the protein CASSPGQGHGEQYF.

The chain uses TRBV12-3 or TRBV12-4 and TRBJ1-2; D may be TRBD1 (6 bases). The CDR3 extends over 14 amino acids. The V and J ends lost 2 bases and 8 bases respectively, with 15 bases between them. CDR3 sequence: CASSLQAGTGGYTF. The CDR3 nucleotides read TGTGCCAGCAGTTTACAGGCGGGCACAGGGGGCTACACCTTC.

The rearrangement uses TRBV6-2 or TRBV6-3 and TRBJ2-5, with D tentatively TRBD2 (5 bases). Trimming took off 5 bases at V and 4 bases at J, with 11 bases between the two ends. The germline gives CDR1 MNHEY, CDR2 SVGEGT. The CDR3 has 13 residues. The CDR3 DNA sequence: TGTGCCAGCAGTGCCCAGGAGGCAGAGACCCAGTACTTC. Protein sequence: CASSAQEAETQYF.

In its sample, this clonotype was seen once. As DNA, the CDR3 is TGTGCCTGGACCTCCATTGGGGTCGGGGAGCTGTTTTTT. Encoded protein: CAWTSIGVGELFF. V and J are TRBV30 and TRBJ2-2; no reliable D call. Germline CDR1 is GTSNPN and CDR2 is SVGIG (reference sequence). Trimming took off 4 bases at V and 7 bases at J, with 13 bases between the two ends. CDR3 length: 13 residues.

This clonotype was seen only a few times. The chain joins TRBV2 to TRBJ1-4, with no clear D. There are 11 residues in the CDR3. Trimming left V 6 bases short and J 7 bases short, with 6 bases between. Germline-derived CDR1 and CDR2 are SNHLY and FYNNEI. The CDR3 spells CASSPGEKLFF. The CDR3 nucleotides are TGTGCCAGCAGCCCAGGTGAAAAACTGTTTTTT.

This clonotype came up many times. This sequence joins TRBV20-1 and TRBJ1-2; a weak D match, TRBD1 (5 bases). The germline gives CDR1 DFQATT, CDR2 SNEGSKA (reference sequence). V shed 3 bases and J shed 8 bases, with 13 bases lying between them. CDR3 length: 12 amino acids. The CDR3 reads CSARRSRGGYTF. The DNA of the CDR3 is TGCAGTGCTAGGCGGTCAAGGGGCGGCTACACCTTC.

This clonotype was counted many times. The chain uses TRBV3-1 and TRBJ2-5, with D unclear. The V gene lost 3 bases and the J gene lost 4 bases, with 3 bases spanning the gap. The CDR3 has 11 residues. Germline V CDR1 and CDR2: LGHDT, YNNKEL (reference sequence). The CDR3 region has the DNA TGTGCCAGCAGCCAGATAGAGACCCAGTACTTC. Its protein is CASSQIETQYF.

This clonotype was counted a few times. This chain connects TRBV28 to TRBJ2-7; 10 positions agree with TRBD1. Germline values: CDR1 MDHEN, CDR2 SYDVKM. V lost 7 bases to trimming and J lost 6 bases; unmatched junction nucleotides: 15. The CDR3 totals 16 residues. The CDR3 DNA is TGTGCCAGCAATCTAATGGGACAGGGGTCGGGGGCCGAGCAGTACTTC. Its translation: CASNLMGQGSGAEQYF.

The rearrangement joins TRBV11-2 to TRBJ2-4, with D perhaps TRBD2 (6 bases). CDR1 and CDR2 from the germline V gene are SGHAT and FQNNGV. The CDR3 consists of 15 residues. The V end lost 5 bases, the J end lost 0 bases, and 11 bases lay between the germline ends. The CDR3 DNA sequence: TGTGCCAGCAGCGCGCGGGACCGAGCCAAAAACATTCAGTACTTC. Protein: CASSARDRAKNIQYF.

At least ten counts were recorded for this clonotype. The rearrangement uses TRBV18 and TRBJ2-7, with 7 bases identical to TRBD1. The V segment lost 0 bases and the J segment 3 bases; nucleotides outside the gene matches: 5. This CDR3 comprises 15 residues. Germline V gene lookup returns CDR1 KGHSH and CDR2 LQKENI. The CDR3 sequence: CASSPPHRGSYEQYF. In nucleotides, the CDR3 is TGTGCCAGCTCACCACCCCACAGGGGAAGCTACGAGCAGTACTTC. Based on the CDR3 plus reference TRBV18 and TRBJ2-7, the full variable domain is NAGVMQNPRHLVRRRGQEARLRCSPMKGHSHVYWYRQLPEEGLKFMVYLQKENIIDESGMPKERFSAEFPKEGPSILRIQQVVRGDSAAYFCASSPPHRGSYEQYFGPGTRLTVT.